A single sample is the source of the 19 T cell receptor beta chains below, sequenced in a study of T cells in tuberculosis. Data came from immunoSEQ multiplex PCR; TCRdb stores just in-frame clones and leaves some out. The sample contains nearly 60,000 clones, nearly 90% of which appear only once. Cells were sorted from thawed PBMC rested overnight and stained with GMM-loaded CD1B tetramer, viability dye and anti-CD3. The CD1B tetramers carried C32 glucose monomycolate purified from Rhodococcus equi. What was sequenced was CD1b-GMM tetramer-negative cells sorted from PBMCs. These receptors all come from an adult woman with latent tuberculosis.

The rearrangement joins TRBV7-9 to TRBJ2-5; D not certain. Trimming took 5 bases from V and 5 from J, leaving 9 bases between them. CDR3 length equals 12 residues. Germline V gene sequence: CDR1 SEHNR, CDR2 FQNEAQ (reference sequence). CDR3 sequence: CASSTYRETQYF. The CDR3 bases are TGTGCCAGCAGCACCTATCGGGAGACCCAGTACTTC.

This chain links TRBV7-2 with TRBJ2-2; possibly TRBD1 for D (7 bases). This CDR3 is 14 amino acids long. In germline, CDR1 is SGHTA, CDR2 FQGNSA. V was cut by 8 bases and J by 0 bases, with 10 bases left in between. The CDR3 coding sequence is TGTGCCAGCGGGGGGACAGCGAACACCGGGGAGCTGTTTTTT. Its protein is CASGGTANTGELFF. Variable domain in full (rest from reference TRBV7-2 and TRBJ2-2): GAGVSQSPSNKVTEKGKDVELRCDPISGHTALYWYRQSLGQGLEFLIYFQGNSAPDKSGLPSDRFSAERTGGSVSTLTIQRTQQEDSAVYLCASGGTANTGELFFGEGSRLTVL.

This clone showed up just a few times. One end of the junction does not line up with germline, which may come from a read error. CDR3 residues: CSVVGTGGVGIF. CDR3 nucleotide sequence: TGCAGCGTTGTTGGGACAGGGGGTGTAGGGATTTTC. This rearrangement joins TRBV29-1 to TRBJ1-2; the match to TRBD1 covers 11 bases. The V gene's germline CDR1 is SQVTM and CDR2 ANQGSEA. The CDR3 is 12 residues long.

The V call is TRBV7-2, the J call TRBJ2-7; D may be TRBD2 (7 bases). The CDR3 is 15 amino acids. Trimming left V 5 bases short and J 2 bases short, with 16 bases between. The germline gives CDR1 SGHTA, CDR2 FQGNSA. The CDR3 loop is CASSRNWGGTYEQYF. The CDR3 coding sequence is TGTGCCAGCAGCCGAAACTGGGGGGGCACCTACGAGCAGTACTTC.

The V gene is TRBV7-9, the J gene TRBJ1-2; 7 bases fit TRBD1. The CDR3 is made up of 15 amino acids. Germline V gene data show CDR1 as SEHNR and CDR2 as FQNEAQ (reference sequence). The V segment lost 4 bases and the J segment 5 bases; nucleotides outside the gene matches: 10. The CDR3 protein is CASSSGDRALYGYTF. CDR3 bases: TGTGCCAGCAGCTCCGGAGACAGGGCCCTATATGGCTACACCTTC.

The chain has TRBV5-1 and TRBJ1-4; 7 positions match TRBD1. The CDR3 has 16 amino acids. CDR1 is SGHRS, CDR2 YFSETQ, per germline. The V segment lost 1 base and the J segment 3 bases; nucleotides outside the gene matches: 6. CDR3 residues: CASSLTRQGPNEKLFF. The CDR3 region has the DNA TGCGCCAGCAGCTTGACCAGACAGGGACCTAATGAAAAACTGTTTTTT.

CDR3 region: CASSWGSGVSEQYF. As DNA, the CDR3 is TGCGCCAGCAGCTGGGGGTCGGGGGTAAGCGAGCAGTACTTC. V is TRBV5-1 and J is TRBJ2-7; possible D gene TRBD2, 6 bases. Germline lookup yields CDR1 SGHRS and CDR2 YFSETQ. This CDR3 contains 14 residues. Trimming left V 3 bases short and J 6 bases short, with 16 bases between.

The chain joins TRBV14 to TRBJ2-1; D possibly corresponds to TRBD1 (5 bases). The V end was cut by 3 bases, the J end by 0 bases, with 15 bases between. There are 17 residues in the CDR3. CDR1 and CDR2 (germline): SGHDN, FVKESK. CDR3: CASSQVFEGDSYNEQFF. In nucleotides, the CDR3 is TGTGCCAGCAGCCAGGTCTTTGAAGGGGACTCCTACAATGAGCAGTTCTTC.

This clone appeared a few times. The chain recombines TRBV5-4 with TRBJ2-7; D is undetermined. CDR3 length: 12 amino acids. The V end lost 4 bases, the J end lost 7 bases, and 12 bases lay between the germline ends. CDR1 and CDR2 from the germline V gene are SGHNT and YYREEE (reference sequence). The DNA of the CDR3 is TGTGCCAGCAGCCTGCCGCCGCGGGAGCAGTACTTC. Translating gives CASSLPPREQYF.

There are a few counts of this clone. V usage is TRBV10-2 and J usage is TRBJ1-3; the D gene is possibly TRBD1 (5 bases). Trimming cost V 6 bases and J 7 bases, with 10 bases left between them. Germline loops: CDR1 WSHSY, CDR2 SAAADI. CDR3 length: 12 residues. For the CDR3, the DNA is TGCGCCAGCAGCCAGGGTGGTAACACCATATATTTT. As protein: CASSQGGNTIYF.

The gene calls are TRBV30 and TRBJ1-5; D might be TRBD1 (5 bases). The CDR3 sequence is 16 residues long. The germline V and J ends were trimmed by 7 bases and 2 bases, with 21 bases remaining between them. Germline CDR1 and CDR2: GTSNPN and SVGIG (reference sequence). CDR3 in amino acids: CAYRDRGFLGNQPQHF. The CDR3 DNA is TGTGCCTACCGGGACCGGGGGTTTTTGGGCAATCAGCCCCAGCATTTT.

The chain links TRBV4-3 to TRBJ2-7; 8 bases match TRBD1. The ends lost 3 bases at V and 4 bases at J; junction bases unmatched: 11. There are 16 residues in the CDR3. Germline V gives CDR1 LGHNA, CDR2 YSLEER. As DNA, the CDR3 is TGCGCCAGCAGCCACTCTGGGACAGGTGAAACTTACGAGCAGTACTTC. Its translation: CASSHSGTGETYEQYF.

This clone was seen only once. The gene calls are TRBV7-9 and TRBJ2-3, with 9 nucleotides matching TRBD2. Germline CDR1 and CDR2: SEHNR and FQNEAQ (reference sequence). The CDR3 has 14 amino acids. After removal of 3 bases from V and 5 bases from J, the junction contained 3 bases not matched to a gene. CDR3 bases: TGTGCCAGCAGCTTCAGCGGGGGGAGAGATACGCAGTATTTT. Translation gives CASSFSGGRDTQYF. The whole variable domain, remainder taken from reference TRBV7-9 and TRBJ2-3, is DTGVSQNPRHKITKRGQNVTFRCDPISEHNRLYWYRQTLGQGPEFLTYFQNEAQLEKSRLLSDRFSAERPKGSFSTLEIQRTEQGDSAMYLCASSFSGGRDTQYFGPGTRLTVL.

The CDR3 bases are TGTGCCAGCAGCCCTACTACCTGGGAGCAGTTCTTC. As protein: CASSPTTWEQFF. This chain links TRBV7-2 with TRBJ2-1; D is unresolved. The CDR3 length is 12 residues. Germline CDR1 and CDR2: SGHTA and FQGNSA. V lost 5 bases and J lost 10, with 12 bases in between.

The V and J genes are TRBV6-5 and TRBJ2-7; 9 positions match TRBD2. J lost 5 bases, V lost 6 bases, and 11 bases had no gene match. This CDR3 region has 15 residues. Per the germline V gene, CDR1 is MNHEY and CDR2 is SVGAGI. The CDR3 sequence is CASSRPSGKQNEQYF. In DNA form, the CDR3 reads TGTGCCAGCAGCCGACCTAGCGGGAAACAGAACGAGCAGTACTTC.

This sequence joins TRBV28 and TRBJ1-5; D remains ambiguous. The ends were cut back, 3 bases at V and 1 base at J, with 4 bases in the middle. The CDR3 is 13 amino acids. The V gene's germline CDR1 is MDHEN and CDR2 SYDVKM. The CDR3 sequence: CASSFRSNQPQHF. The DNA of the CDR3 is TGTGCCAGCAGTTTCCGGAGCAATCAGCCCCAGCATTTT.

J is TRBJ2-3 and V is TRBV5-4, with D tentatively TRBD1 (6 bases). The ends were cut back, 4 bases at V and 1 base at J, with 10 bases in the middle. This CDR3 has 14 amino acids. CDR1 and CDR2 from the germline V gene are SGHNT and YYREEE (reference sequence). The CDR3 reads CASSLRQGTDTQYF. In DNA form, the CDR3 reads TGTGCCAGCAGCCTCCGACAGGGCACAGATACGCAGTATTTT. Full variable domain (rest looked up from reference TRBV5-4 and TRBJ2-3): ETGVTQSPTHLIKTRGQQVTLRCSSQSGHNTVSWYQQALGQGPQFIFQYYREEENGRGNFPPRFSGLQFPNYSSELNVNALELDDSALYLCASSLRQGTDTQYFGPGTRLTVL.

The CDR3 sequence: CASSLEATGDTDTQYF. CDR3 nucleotide sequence: TGCGCCAGCAGCTTGGAAGCTACTGGAGACACAGATACGCAGTATTTT. The rearrangement links TRBV5-1 to TRBJ2-3; D is uncertain. CDR1 SGHRS and CDR2 YFSETQ come from the germline V gene. The CDR3 has 16 residues. V lost 0 bases, J lost 2 bases, and 13 bases lay in between. Full variable domain (rest looked up from reference TRBV5-1 and TRBJ2-3): KAGVTQTPRYLIKTRGQQVTLSCSPISGHRSVSWYQQTPGQGLQFLFEYFSETQRNKGNFPGRFSGRQFSNSRSEMNVSTLELGDSALYLCASSLEATGDTDTQYFGPGTRLTVL.

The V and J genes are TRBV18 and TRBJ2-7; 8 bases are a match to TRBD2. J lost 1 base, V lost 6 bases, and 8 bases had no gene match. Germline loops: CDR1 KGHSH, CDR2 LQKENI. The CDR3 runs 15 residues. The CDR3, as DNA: TGTGCCAGCTCCCCCACGGGGGGGAGGTCCTACGAGCAGTACTTC. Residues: CASSPTGGRSYEQYF.